This note documents a single T cell receptor (beta chain) sequence. Its specificity is not known. This specimen comes from a study of shared clonotypes between healthy human individuals. In the study overall: Researchers assigned three CD4 naive, three CD4 memory, two CD8 naive and one CD8 memory plate to each donor. Notes on the study in general: Approximately 5% was the fraction of naive CD4 clonotypes found shared across several donors.

Study processing details: As immunoSEQ supplied junction-only sequences (without quality scores), filtering differed. Libraries were prepared by immunoSEQ multiplex PCR; TCRdb keeps only in-frame clonotypes and omits some of them. D and trimming come from the DNA, and the V and J calls and clone size come from that table. The sample records 2,500,000 or so clones, just under 95% being singletons. This CDR3 comprises 15 residues. V was cut by 6 bases and J by 4 bases, with 17 bases left in between. Looked up from germline, CDR1 is ENHRY and CDR2 is SYGVKD. The V and J genes are TRBV10-3 and TRBJ2-3, with a weak D call TRBD2 (5 bases). The sample taken for sequencing was naive CD4+ T cells from PBMCs. The subset denotes: CD45RA+ positively selected. The receptor comes from a man between 18 and 35 years old in good health. Some clones in this sample may be carry-over from other donors' samples. This CDR3 reads CAISLIPSGSDTQYF. For the CDR3, the DNA is TGTGCCATCAGCCTGATCCCCTCGGGGTCAGATACGCAGTATTTT.